This T cell receptor beta chain was recorded in a study of graft-versus-host responses after intestinal transplantation (dated by TCRdb to 2020 to 2023). The study in broad terms: Recipients received multivisceral, liver-intestinal, or isolated intestinal transplants. Anti-thymocyte globulin induction was given to all recipients, followed by maintenance tacrolimus and steroids for 2 to 4 years. After intestinal transplantation, graft-versus-host and host-versus-graft alloreactive T cell clones in the graft, circulation and bone marrow were tracked using bulk TCR-beta CDR3 sequencing. Alloreactive clones were identified by sequencing pre-transplant mixed lymphocyte reaction products and comparing them with unstimulated pre-transplant donor and recipient T cells. A cohort of under 30 intestinal transplant recipients, including one retransplant, was enrolled, and a few patients lacking pretransplant specimens were excluded. Donor T cell macrochimerism was defined as a peak of at least 4% donor T cells among recipient peripheral blood mononuclear cells. Instead of going to the commercial service, samples from a few later patients were sequenced in-house on an Illumina MiSeq and processed with MiXCR.

The library was made by the immunoSEQ multiplex PCR assay. For most patients, high-throughput TCR-beta CDR3 sequencing of genomic DNA was performed by Adaptive Biotechnologies. As for the original processing: Adaptive's ImmunoSEQ software was the source of the TCR sequencing data for 15 to 20 patients, while a few other patients were processed with MiXCR and VDJtools. Because the origin of CDR3 nucleotide sequences shared between donor and recipient could not be assigned, those sequences were removed. Alloreactive clones required at least 2-fold expansion over unstimulated cells and minimum CFSE-low frequency of 0.002% (template counts) or 0.001% (read counts). Clones detected in sequenced pre-transplant spleen, lymph node, or MLR CFSE-low populations of the donor or recipient were defined as mappable. The cumulative frequency of alloreactive clones was calculated as a percentage of all sequences, weighted by copy number. TCRdb's version of the immuneACCESS table is confined to in-frame rearrangements and falls short of the full clone set. An unresolved V gene accounts for under half of the shortfall where checked; the remainder is of unknown origin. The V and J calls and clone size come from that table; D and trimming were worked out from the DNA. In all, the sample holds under 4,000 clones, and about 79% of those were seen once. Around 7% of the sample goes to the ten largest clones.

Intraepithelial and lamina propria lymphocytes were isolated from graft specimens using dithiothreitol, EDTA incubations and collagenase D digestion. Bulk TCR-beta sequencing was performed on serial intestinal graft biopsy specimens collected as late as 600 days after transplant. Overall study results and their limits: Patients with donor T cell macrochimerism had high GvH to HvG T cell clonal ratios in their allografts. The conclusions were limited by the relatively low number and heterogeneity of the intestinal transplant patients. Early after transplant, peak levels of circulating GvH clones were found to be associated with declines in HvG clones. GvH clones were found in recipient bone marrow, and some of the GvH clones appeared earlier in ileal mucosa or blood, which is consistent with an intestinal mucosal origin.

With respect to this clone: Which antigen it targets is not known. No much larger clonotype is one base removed from it; base qualities were not supplied.

The TCR originated in a human patient who received an intestinal transplant, so some T cells may come from the graft donor. This specimen was ileum tissue, taken around 17 and 21 days after intestinal transplantation.

The CDR3 corresponds to CATSRDLTHNEQFF. In nucleotide form, the sequence is TGTGCCACCAGCAGAGATTTGACCCACAATGAGCAGTTCTTC. The sequence links TRBV15 to TRBJ2-1; too little of a D gene remains to name it. The CDR3 contains 14 residues, cysteine and phenylalanine counted. Only the CDR3 DNA is retained, 42 bases long and in frame from the first base. The junction carries 8 bases between V and J, which are trimmed by 0 bases and 5 bases respectively. CDR1 and CDR2 are drawn from the germline V gene (reference sequence): LNHNV, YYDKDF.